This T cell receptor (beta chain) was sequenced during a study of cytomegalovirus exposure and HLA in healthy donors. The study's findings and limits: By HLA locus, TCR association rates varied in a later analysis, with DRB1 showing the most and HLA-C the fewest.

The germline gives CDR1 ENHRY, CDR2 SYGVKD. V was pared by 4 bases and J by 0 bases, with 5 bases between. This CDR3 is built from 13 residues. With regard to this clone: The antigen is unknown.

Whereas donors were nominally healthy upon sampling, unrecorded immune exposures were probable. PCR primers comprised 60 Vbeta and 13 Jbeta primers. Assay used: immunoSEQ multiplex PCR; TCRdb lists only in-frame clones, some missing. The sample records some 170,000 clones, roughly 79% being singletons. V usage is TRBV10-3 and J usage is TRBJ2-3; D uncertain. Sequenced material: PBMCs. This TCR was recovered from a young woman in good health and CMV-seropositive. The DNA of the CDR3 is TGTGCCATCAGTGCCGGTAGCACAGATACGCAGTATTTT. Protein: CAISAGSTDTQYF.